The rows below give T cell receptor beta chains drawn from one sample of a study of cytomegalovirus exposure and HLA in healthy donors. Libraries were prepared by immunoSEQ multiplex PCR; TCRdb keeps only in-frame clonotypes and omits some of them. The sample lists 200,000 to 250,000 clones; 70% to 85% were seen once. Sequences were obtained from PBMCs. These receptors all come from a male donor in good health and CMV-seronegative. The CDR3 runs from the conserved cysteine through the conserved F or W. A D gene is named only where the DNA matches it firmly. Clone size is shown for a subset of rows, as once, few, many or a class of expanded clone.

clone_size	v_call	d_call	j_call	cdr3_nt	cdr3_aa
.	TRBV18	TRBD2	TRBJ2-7	TGTGCCAGCTCACCAGCCGGGACTAGCCTTCTGTACGAGCAGTACTTC	CASSPAGTSLLYEQYF
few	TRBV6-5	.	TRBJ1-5	TGTGCCAGCAGTCTCAGGGGCGGACAGCCCCAGCATTTT	CASSLRGGQPQHF
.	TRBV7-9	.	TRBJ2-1	TGTGCCAGCAGCTCCAGGGGCCACTATGACAATGAGCAGTTCTTC	CASSSRGHYDNEQFF
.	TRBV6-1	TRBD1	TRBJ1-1	TGTGCCAGCATTCGTACCGGGACAGGGACTGAAGCTTTCTTT	CASIRTGTGTEAFF
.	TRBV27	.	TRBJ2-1	TGTGCCAGCAGGGGGGGCTCCTACAATGAGCAGTTCTTC	CASRGGSYNEQFF
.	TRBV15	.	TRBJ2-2	TGTGCCACCAGCCAATCGGGGGAGGGGGAAACCGGGGAGCTGTTTTTT	CATSQSGEGETGELFF
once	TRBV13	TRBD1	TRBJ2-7	TGTGCCAGCAGCCCCCGGACAGGGGCCTACGAGCAGTACTTC	CASSPRTGAYEQYF
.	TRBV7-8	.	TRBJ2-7	TGTGCCAGCAGCTTAGATGGGGGGGGACAGGCACAACTCTACGAGCAGTACTTC	CASSLDGGGQAQLYEQYF
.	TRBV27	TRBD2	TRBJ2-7	TGTGCCAGCAGCGAGATAGCGGGAGGCACCTACGAGCAGTACTTC	CASSEIAGGTYEQYF
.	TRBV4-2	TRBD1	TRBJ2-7	TGTGCCAGCAGCCGTGACAGGGGAAACGAGCAGTACTTC	CASSRDRGNEQYF
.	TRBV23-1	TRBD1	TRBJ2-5	TGCGCCAGCAGTCAACCAGACCGGGACAGGGCTCCCAAGCAGTACTTC	CASSQPDRDRAPKQYF
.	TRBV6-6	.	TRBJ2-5	TGTGCCATCCAGGATGACCAAGAGACCCAGTACTTC	CAIQDDQETQYF
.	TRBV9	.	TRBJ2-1	TGTGCCAGCAGCGTAAGACTGGCGGGAAGTTACAATGAGCAGTTCTTC	CASSVRLAGSYNEQFF
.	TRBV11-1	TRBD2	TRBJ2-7	TGTGCCAGCAGCTTCGGGGGGAGTTATAGTTACGAGCAGTACTTC	CASSFGGSYSYEQYF